The T cell receptor beta chain under discussion was sequenced for a study of T cell repertoires in cytomegalovirus infection. Study at large: Indicated by public TCR beta signatures were CMV infection and matching HLA type.

Each CDR3 protein is one row after TCRdb ran MiXCR on the reads. The sample holds about 920,000 distinct CDR3 sequences, roughly 31% seen once. V lost 6 bases and J lost 7, with 27 bases in between. The CDR3 is made up of 17 amino acids. Details on this clonotype: The antigen remains undetermined.

The chain uses TRBV12-3 or TRBV12-4 and TRBJ2-5; D may match TRBD1 or TRBD2 (5 bases each). This clonotype originated in a human donor in good health (CMV status not recorded). Some clones in this sample may be carry-over from other donors' samples. The sample in question was cultured CD8+ T cells from PBMCs, obtained from culture after CMV antigen stimulation. In DNA, the CDR3 is TGTGCCAGCAGGAATCCTTTAGGGACCCCCGGTAGCGTGACCCAGTACTTC. This codes for CASRNPLGTPGSVTQYF.